This T cell receptor (beta chain) emerged from a study of post-analysis software for immune sequencing data. Built from TCR beta cDNA, the libraries had unique molecular identifiers in them. From the PCR reads, TCRdb called clonotypes with MiXCR, one entry per CDR3 protein. In the table there are roughly 540,000 distinct CDR3 sequences, about a third of which are singletons. Findings and caveats of the study: Comparison with controls showed significantly lower normalized Chao1 diversity in multiple sclerosis patients.

With respect to this clonotype: The antigen is not known.

The clonotype was recovered from a girl between 2 and 17 years old with multiple sclerosis. The specimen sequenced was blood.

CDR3 protein: CASSLLPQRGYQETQYF. CDR3 DNA: TGTGCCAGCAGTCTCCTCCCCCAGCGGGGGTATCAAGAGACCCAGTACTTC. The chain carries TRBV28 and TRBJ2-5; 8 positions match TRBD2. Looked up from germline, CDR1 is MDHEN and CDR2 is SYDVKM. V lost 5 bases to trimming and J lost 2 bases; unmatched junction nucleotides: 13. The CDR3 is made up of 17 amino acids.